The source of this TCR beta chain is a study of blood T cell repertoires in COVID-19. Study overall: Nucleic acid was either cDNA or gDNA, and it came from T cells, B-cell-depleted T cells, or PBMCs.

The V end lost 4 bases, the J end lost 5 bases, and 8 bases lay between the germline ends. CDR3 size: 12 residues. Germline V gene lookup returns CDR1 MNHNY and CDR2 SVGAGI (reference sequence). Profiling relied on immunoSEQ multiplex PCR, and the TCRdb table lists in-frame clones only, not all of them. The data contain some 120,000 clones, approximately 89% of them singletons. This chain links TRBV6-6 with TRBJ1-2; D remains unclear. The clonotype originates from a woman aged 55 to 70 with acute or convalescent COVID-19. Material for sequencing was peripheral blood. CDR3 bases: TGTGCCAGCAGTTCAGTCGGGTATGGCTACACCTTC. Translation: CASSSVGYGYTF.